These 21 T cell receptor beta chains originate from one sample sequenced in a study of shared clonotypes between healthy human individuals (dated by TCRdb to 2018 to 2021). Library method: the immunoSEQ multiplex PCR assay. Sourced from immuneACCESS, this table was stored by TCRdb with only in-frame sequences that have V and J called. A share of the clones is absent; for the studies checked, an unresolved V gene accounts for under half, and the remainder has no known explanation. A total of about half a million clones appear in this sample, 70% to 80% of them only once. Approximately 12% of the sample goes to the ten largest clones. The sequencing input was PBMCs. These receptors were collected from a woman between 40 and 50 years old in good health. Some clones in this sample may be carry-over from other donors' samples.

In its sample, this clone was seen a few times. V usage is TRBV11-2 and J usage is TRBJ2-1, with D unresolved. The CDR3 is 15 residues long. Germline CDR1 and CDR2: SGHAT and FQNNGV. V was cut by 5 bases and J by 2 bases, with 13 bases left in between. CDR3 DNA: TGTGCCAGCAGCAACCGGCCGGTGACCTACAATGAGCAGTTCTTC. Its protein product is CASSNRPVTYNEQFF.

The rearrangement links TRBV5-1 to TRBJ2-7; no firm D call. Germline values: CDR1 SGHRS, CDR2 YFSETQ. There are 14 residues in the CDR3. V dropped 1 base and J dropped 1 base, with 9 bases sitting between them. The chain's CDR3 is CASSLLGGSYEQYF. The CDR3 bases are TGCGCCAGCAGCTTGCTTGGTGGATCCTACGAGCAGTACTTC. Full variable domain (rest looked up from reference TRBV5-1 and TRBJ2-7): KAGVTQTPRYLIKTRGQQVTLSCSPISGHRSVSWYQQTPGQGLQFLFEYFSETQRNKGNFPGRFSGRQFSNSRSEMNVSTLELGDSALYLCASSLLGGSYEQYFGPGTRLTVT.

The rearrangement uses TRBV5-4 and TRBJ2-7, with TRBD1 matching 11 bases. Trimming removed 5 bases from V and 3 bases from J; junction bases left unmatched: 4. This CDR3 has 14 residues. Germline CDR1 is SGHNT and CDR2 is YYREEE (reference sequence). As DNA, the CDR3 is TGTGCCAGCAGAAGCGGGACAGGGGGCTACGAGCAGTACTTC. It codes for CASRSGTGGYEQYF.

The chain carries TRBV10-3 and TRBJ1-1; TRBD1 agrees at 10 bases. CDR1 is ENHRY, CDR2 SYGVKD, per germline. Germline trimming cut 4 bases from V and 4 bases from J; bases unmatched to any gene: 3. The CDR3 sequence is 14 residues long. The CDR3 region has the DNA TGTGCCATCAGTGTGGACAGGGGGGTCACTGAAGCTTTCTTT. Amino acid sequence: CAISVDRGVTEAFF.

Worth noting for this clone: A clone one base away is much larger, so this may be a read error. The rearrangement joins TRBV7-7 to TRBJ2-2; TRBD2 is a possible D gene (6 bases). This CDR3 is built from 14 residues. Germline V gene sequence: CDR1 SSHAT, CDR2 FNYEAQ (reference sequence). The DNA for the CDR3 is TGTGCCAGCAGCTTCAGGGACGGGACCGGGGGGCTGTTTTTT. The encoded protein is CASSFRDGTGGLFF.

The table lists this clone with a few counts. The chain links TRBV29-1 to TRBJ2-1, with D possibly matching TRBD2 (7 bases). This CDR3 comprises 14 residues. The germline V gene encodes CDR1 SQVTM and CDR2 ANQGSEA. V was pared by 4 bases and J by 3 bases, with 13 bases between. The CDR3 DNA is TGCAGCGTTGGTCGCGGGGGCCTCTACAATGAGCAGTTCTTC. Encoded protein: CSVGRGGLYNEQFF.

As concerns this clone: Other DNA sequences within the sample encode an identical CDR3. This CDR3 is CASSLTGGSTDTQYF. CDR3 in DNA: TGTGCCAGCAGCCTTACTGGCGGGAGCACAGATACGCAGTATTTT. V gene TRBV7-3 combines with J gene TRBJ2-3, with TRBD2 as a possible D gene (5 bases). Germline lookup yields CDR1 SGHTA and CDR2 FQGTGA. Trimming pared 5 bases from V and 0 bases from J, leaving 12 bases between. The CDR3 extends over 15 amino acids.

The chain has TRBV5-1 and TRBJ2-5, with TRBD2 identical over 7 bases. There are 15 residues in the CDR3. CDR1 SGHRS and CDR2 YFSETQ come from the germline V gene. Trimming cost V 0 bases and J 5 bases; bases outside gene matches: 7. The DNA for the CDR3 is TGCGCCAGCAGCTTGGCCACTAGCGTTAGGGAGACCCAGTACTTC. Encoded protein: CASSLATSVRETQYF. The full variable domain, rest sourced from reference TRBV5-1 and TRBJ2-5, is KAGVTQTPRYLIKTRGQQVTLSCSPISGHRSVSWYQQTPGQGLQFLFEYFSETQRNKGNFPGRFSGRQFSNSRSEMNVSTLELGDSALYLCASSLATSVRETQYFGPGTRLLVL.

This rearrangement joins TRBV2 to TRBJ2-6; D is undetermined. This CDR3 is built from 14 residues. V dropped 2 bases and J dropped 4 bases, with 6 bases sitting between them. CDR1 and CDR2 from the germline V gene are SNHLY and FYNNEI. The CDR3 DNA follows: TGTGCCAGCAGTGAAAATCCCGGGGCCAACGTCCTGACTTTC. It encodes CASSENPGANVLTF.

The chain combines TRBV10-3 with TRBJ1-5; no clear D gene. V was clipped by 7 bases and J by 3 bases, with 10 bases between them. The germline V gene encodes CDR1 ENHRY and CDR2 SYGVKD. The CDR3 is made up of 13 amino acids. CDR3 nucleotides: TGTGCCATCACGGGAGAAGCCAATCAGCCCCAGCATTTT. Its translation: CAITGEANQPQHF.

The chain uses TRBV7-8 and TRBJ2-3; unclear D gene. The CDR3 is made up of 17 amino acids. Germline lookup yields CDR1 SGHVS and CDR2 FQNEAQ. Trimming removed 4 bases from V and 10 bases from J, with 27 bases in between. The CDR3 sequence is CASSSPGSRGANGPQYF. The CDR3 DNA reads TGTGCCAGCAGCTCCCCCGGGTCTAGAGGAGCAAACGGCCCGCAGTATTTT.

The sample holds a few counts of this clone. The rearrangement links TRBV11-2 to TRBJ1-2; the D is unclear. This CDR3 contains 15 residues. V shed 1 base and J shed 4 bases, with 13 bases lying between them. CDR1 is SGHAT and CDR2 is FQNNGV in the germline V gene. CDR3: CASSLGSGNPYGYTF. CDR3 nucleotide sequence: TGTGCCAGCAGCTTAGGGTCGGGGAATCCCTATGGCTACACCTTC.

The chain recombines TRBV6-1 with TRBJ1-5; perhaps TRBD1 as D (6 bases). Germline assignment: CDR1 MNHNS and CDR2 SASEGT. The V gene lost 5 bases and the J gene lost 3 bases, with 14 bases spanning the gap. This CDR3 comprises 15 residues. The DNA for the CDR3 is TGTGCCAGCAGTATCCGAGGGGGGACCAATCAGCCCCAGCATTTT. It translates to CASSIRGGTNQPQHF.

V usage is TRBV10-3 and J usage is TRBJ2-7; 7 nucleotides agree with TRBD2. Losses at the gene ends were 6 bases for V and 5 bases for J; bases not matched to a gene: 4. Germline V gene lookup returns CDR1 ENHRY and CDR2 SYGVKD. The CDR3 extends over 12 amino acids. The CDR3 nucleotides are TGTGCCATCAGCCCCCGGGAGGACGAGCAGTACTTC. The encoded protein is CAISPREDEQYF.

The rearrangement joins TRBV28 to TRBJ2-1; 7 bases are a match to TRBD2. Trimming took 2 bases from V and 4 from J; bases not matched to a gene: 11. The germline V gene has CDR1 MDHEN and CDR2 SYDVKM. This CDR3 spans 17 amino acids. The CDR3: CASSLVRGSSGYNEQFF. CDR3 bases: TGTGCCAGCAGTTTAGTGCGGGGGTCTAGCGGTTACAATGAGCAGTTCTTC.

The rearrangement uses TRBV7-2 and TRBJ2-2; tentative D call: TRBD1 (6 bases). Germline loops: CDR1 SGHTA, CDR2 FQGNSA. V dropped 1 base and J dropped 4 bases, with 10 bases sitting between them. This CDR3 contains 15 residues. The CDR3 region is CASSLDRVGTGELFF. The CDR3 coding sequence is TGTGCCAGCAGCTTAGACAGGGTGGGCACCGGGGAGCTGTTTTTT.

The V call is TRBV30, the J call TRBJ1-2, with D maybe TRBD1 (5 bases). Trimming cost V 2 bases and J 2 bases, with 15 bases left between them. Looked up from germline, CDR1 is GTSNPN and CDR2 is SVGIG (reference sequence). This CDR3 region has 15 residues. CDR3 region: CAWSPPAGLNYGYTF. The CDR3 nucleotides are TGTGCCTGGAGTCCCCCTGCGGGGCTCAACTATGGCTACACCTTC.

This clone was detected a few times. The genes are TRBV5-4 and TRBJ1-2, with D unclear. V was pared by 0 bases and J by 6 bases, with 9 bases between. The germline CDR1 and CDR2 sequences are SGHNT and YYREEE (reference sequence). This CDR3 has 13 amino acids. The CDR3 DNA follows: TGTGCCAGCAGCTTGGAGCCGAGGGATGGCTACACCTTC. This codes for CASSLEPRDGYTF.

The chain employs TRBV5-4 and TRBJ2-2; D unresolved. Germline assignment: CDR1 SGHNT and CDR2 YYREEE (reference sequence). The germline V and J ends were trimmed by 1 base and 3 bases, with 16 bases remaining between them. This CDR3 has 17 amino acids. CDR3 sequence reads: CASSLSVALSHTGELFF. The CDR3 DNA is TGTGCCAGCAGCTTGTCCGTGGCACTGAGCCACACCGGGGAGCTGTTTTTT.

This clone was observed a few times. The chain uses TRBV28 and TRBJ2-5; D tentatively reads TRBD1 or TRBD2 (6 bases each). The CDR3 runs 15 residues. From germline, CDR1 is MDHEN and CDR2 SYDVKM. V was trimmed by 10 bases and J by 5 bases, leaving 23 bases between them. Written as DNA, the CDR3 is TGTGCCACCTATGGCTGGGGGGCGTTAGGGGAGACCCAGTACTTC. Its translation is CATYGWGALGETQYF.

The chain couples TRBV29-1 to TRBJ1-2, with 12 bases lining up with TRBD1. The CDR3 has 12 amino acids. Germline lookup yields CDR1 SQVTM and CDR2 ANQGSEA. Trimming at V came to 6 bases and at J to 7 bases, leaving 3 bases not matched to a gene. The CDR3 bases are TGCAGCGTAGGGGACAGGGGGCTTGGCTACACCTTC. This encodes CSVGDRGLGYTF. The entire variable domain, with the rest obtained from reference TRBV29-1 and TRBJ1-2, is as follows: SAVISQKPSRDICQRGTSLTIQCQVDSQVTMMFWYRQQPGQSLTLIATANQGSEATYESGFVIDKFPISRPNLTFSTLTVSNMSPEDSSIYLCSVGDRGLGYTFGSGTRLTVV.